This T cell receptor beta chain was sequenced during a study of blood T cells in healthy people across ages. For the second PCR, which ran for about 6 to 11 cycles, a sample-barcoded 5' primer and a J-beta primer mix were used. Each cDNA was tagged by a template-switch adaptor containing 12 random nucleotides. MiXCR was run by TCRdb on the 5' RACE reads, yielding one entry per CDR3 protein. Of hundreds of thousands of distinct CDR3 sequences listed, 24% were seen once; the top ten hold around 10%. The study's findings and limits: Diversity estimates from one million T cells were considered underestimates.

The CDR3 is 17 residues long. The V gene's germline CDR1 is SEHNR and CDR2 FQNEAQ (reference sequence). A word on this clonotype: Its matching antigen is unknown.

The same specimen was also included in a second study, on T cells of mothers and their children.

This TCR derives from a boy younger than 18 in good health. The material sequenced was blood. V usage is TRBV7-9 and J usage is TRBJ2-5; possible D gene TRBD1, 6 bases. Near its end, the DNA agrees better with TRBJ2-7, so the J call may be wrong. The CDR3 sequence is CASSLQGSGMSSYEQYF. CDR3 sequence (DNA): TGTGCCAGCAGCTTACAGGGGTCCGGGATGAGCTCCTACGAGCAGTACTTC.